This T cell receptor beta chain was found in a study of cytomegalovirus exposure and HLA in healthy donors. Study-wide background: Both the approximately 130 validation repertoires and the 600 to 750 first-cohort repertoires used the same platform, as reported by a later analysis. General study findings and limits: Subsequent analysis of the 120 or so validation repertoires found a tendency for first-cohort TCR clusters to co-occur.

Clones were sequenced by immunoSEQ multiplex PCR, and TCRdb holds only the in-frame ones, with some missing. This table holds 80,000 to 95,000 clones, 96% found once. The germline V gene has CDR1 SGDLS and CDR2 YYNGEE. Trimming took 0 bases from V and 5 from J; bases not matched to a gene: 10. This CDR3 is built from 17 residues. Remarks on this clone: Its antigen is currently unknown.

The genes are TRBV9 and TRBJ2-1; TRBD2 matches at 8 bases. This clonotype was sampled from a woman aged 18-29 years in good health and CMV-seronegative. Sequenced material: PBMCs. CDR3 nucleotides: TGTGCCAGCAGCGTAGAGATGGGAGCGGGAGCGCACAATGAGCAGTTCTTC. Amino acid sequence: CASSVEMGAGAHNEQFF.